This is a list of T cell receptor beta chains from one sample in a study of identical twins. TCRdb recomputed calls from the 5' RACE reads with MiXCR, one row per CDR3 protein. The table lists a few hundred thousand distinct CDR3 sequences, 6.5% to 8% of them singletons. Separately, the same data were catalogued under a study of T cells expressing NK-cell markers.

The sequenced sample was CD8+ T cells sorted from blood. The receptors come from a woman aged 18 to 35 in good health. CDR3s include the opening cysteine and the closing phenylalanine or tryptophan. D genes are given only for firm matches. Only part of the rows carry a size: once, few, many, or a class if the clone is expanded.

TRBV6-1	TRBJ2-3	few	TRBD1	CASRTGTGGSDTQYF	TGTGCCAGCAGGACCGGGACAGGGGGCTCCGATACGCAGTATTTT
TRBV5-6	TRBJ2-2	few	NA	CASSLYSGELFF	TGTGCCAGCAGCTTGTATTCCGGGGAGCTGTTTTTT
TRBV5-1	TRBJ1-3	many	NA	CASSSWETGNTIYF	TGCGCCAGCAGCTCTTGGGAGACTGGAAACACCATATATTTT
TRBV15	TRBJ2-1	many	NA	CATSNRQAAGNEQFF	TGTGCCACCAGCAACAGACAGGCGGCCGGGAATGAGCAGTTCTTC
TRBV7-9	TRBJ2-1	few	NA	CASSLDQNNEQFF	TGTGCCAGCAGCTTGGACCAGAACAATGAGCAGTTCTTC
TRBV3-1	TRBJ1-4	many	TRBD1	CASSQVEGGFEKLFF	TGTGCCAGCAGCCAAGTGGAAGGGGGCTTTGAAAAACTGTTTTTT
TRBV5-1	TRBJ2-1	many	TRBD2	CASSLASGIEQFF	TGCGCCAGCAGCCTGGCTAGCGGGATTGAGCAGTTCTTC
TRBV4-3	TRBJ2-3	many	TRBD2	CASSRGGRATDTQYF	TGCGCCAGCAGCCGGGGCGGGAGGGCCACAGATACGCAGTATTTT
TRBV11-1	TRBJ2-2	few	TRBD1	CASRPPGGRDTGELFF	TGTGCCAGCAGACCGCCAGGGGGCAGGGACACCGGGGAGCTGTTTTTT
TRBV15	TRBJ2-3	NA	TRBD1	CATSRVGGRTDTQYF	TGTGCCACCAGCAGAGTAGGGGGCCGGACAGATACGCAGTATTTT
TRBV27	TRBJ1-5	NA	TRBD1	CASIPYRGDQPQHF	TGTGCCAGCATTCCCTACAGGGGGGATCAGCCCCAGCATTTT
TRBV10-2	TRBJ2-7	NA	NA	CASAGFPYEQYF	TGCGCCAGCGCAGGGTTTCCCTACGAGCAGTACTTC
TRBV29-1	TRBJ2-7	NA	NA	CSVEGDSGDEQYF	TGCAGCGTTGAAGGGGACTCTGGGGACGAGCAGTACTTC
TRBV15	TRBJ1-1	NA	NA	CATSTFLRRMNTEAFF	TGTGCCACCAGCACCTTCTTACGTCGGATGAACACTGAAGCTTTCTTT
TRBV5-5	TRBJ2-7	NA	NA	CASSSRPTLEVGEQYF	TGTGCCAGCAGCTCACGACCTACCTTAGAGGTTGGGGAGCAGTACTTC
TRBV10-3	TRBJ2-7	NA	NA	CAISEPRGDEQYF	TGTGCCATCAGTGAGCCTCGTGGGGACGAGCAGTACTTC
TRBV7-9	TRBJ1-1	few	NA	CASSNGGANTEAFF	TGTGCCAGCAGCAATGGGGGAGCGAACACTGAAGCTTTCTTT
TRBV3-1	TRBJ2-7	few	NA	CASSDGDAYEQYF	TGTGCCAGCAGCGACGGGGACGCCTACGAGCAGTACTTC
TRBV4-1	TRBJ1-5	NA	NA	CASSQGTASNQPQHF	TGCGCCAGCAGCCAAGGGACCGCCAGCAATCAGCCCCAGCATTTT
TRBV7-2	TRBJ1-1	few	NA	CASSLTGRPFF	TGTGCCAGCAGCTTAACGGGGAGGCCTTTCTTT
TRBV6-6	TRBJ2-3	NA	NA	CASGYWAADTQYF	TGTGCCAGCGGTTACTGGGCAGCCGATACGCAGTATTTT
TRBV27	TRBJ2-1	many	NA	CASSLRGRDEQFF	TGTGCCAGCAGTTTAAGGGGGAGGGATGAGCAGTTCTTC
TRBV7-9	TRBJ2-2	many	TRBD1	CASSFPGQGRPNTGELFF	TGTGCCAGCAGCTTCCCCGGACAGGGACGGCCGAACACCGGGGAGCTGTTTTTT
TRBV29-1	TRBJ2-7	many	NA	CSVLWGSSYEQYF	TGCAGCGTCCTATGGGGGAGCTCCTACGAGCAGTACTTC
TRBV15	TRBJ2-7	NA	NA	CATSWGGTGEQYF	TGTGCCACCAGCTGGGGTGGAACCGGCGAGCAGTACTTC
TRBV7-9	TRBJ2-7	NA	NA	CASSPGGRAQSYEQYF	TGTGCCAGCAGCCCCGGGGGAAGGGCTCAGTCCTACGAGCAGTACTTC
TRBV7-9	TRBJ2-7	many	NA	CASSPTGGSYEQYF	TGTGCCAGCAGCCCGACAGGAGGGTCCTACGAGCAGTACTTC
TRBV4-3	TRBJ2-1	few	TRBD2	CASSQSRLAGAYDEQFF	TGCGCCAGCAGCCAGAGTCGTCTAGCGGGAGCTTACGATGAGCAGTTCTTC
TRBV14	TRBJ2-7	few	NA	CASSQGVTGYEQYF	TGTGCCAGCAGCCAAGGGGTTACCGGCTACGAGCAGTACTTC
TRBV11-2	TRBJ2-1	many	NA	CASRPPGTAYNEQFF	TGTGCCAGCAGGCCCCCGGGGACGGCCTACAATGAGCAGTTCTTC
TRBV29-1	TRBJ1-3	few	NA	CSVGAGQPSSGNTIYF	TGCAGCGTGGGCGCCGGACAGCCAAGCTCTGGAAACACCATATATTTT
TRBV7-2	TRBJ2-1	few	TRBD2	CASSYWVAGRDNEQFF	TGTGCCAGCAGCTACTGGGTAGCGGGGAGGGACAATGAGCAGTTCTTC
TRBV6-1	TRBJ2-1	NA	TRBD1	CASSDHARGLYNEQFF	TGTGCCAGCAGTGATCACGCCAGGGGGCTGTACAATGAGCAGTTCTTC
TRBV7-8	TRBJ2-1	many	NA	CASSLWGDEQFF	TGTGCCAGCAGCTTATGGGGCGATGAGCAGTTCTTC
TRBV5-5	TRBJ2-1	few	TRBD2	CASSFTGLAGDEQFF	TGTGCCAGCAGCTTTACGGGACTAGCGGGAGATGAGCAGTTCTTC
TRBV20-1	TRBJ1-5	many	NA	CSARAGVVRNQPQHF	TGCAGTGCTAGAGCAGGGGTAGTCCGTAATCAGCCCCAGCATTTT
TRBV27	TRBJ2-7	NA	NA	CASSLNPQGGEQYF	TGTGCCAGCAGTTTGAACCCTCAGGGGGGCGAGCAGTACTTC
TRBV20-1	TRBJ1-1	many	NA	CSASPSLTEAFF	TGCAGTGCTAGTCCCAGTTTGACTGAAGCTTTCTTT
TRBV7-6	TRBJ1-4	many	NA	CASSSPLEKLFF	TGTGCCAGCAGCTCCCCACTTGAAAAACTGTTTTTT
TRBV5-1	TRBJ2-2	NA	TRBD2	CASSGPGTSDHTGELFF	TGCGCCAGCAGCGGCCCCGGGACTAGCGACCACACCGGGGAGCTGTTTTTT
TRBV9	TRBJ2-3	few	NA	CASSVTLADTQYF	TGTGCCAGCAGCGTAACACTGGCAGATACGCAGTATTTT
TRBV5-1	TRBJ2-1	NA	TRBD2	CASTLSGGNNEQFF	TGCGCCAGCACATTGAGCGGGGGAAACAATGAGCAGTTCTTC
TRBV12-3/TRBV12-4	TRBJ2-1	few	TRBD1	CASSLGTGTSNEQFF	TGTGCCAGCAGTTTAGGGACAGGGACGAGTAATGAGCAGTTCTTC
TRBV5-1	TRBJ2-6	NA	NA	CASSSSLVFGANVLTF	TGCGCCAGCAGCTCCTCGTTGGTGTTCGGGGCCAACGTCCTGACTTTC
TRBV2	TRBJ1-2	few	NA	CASVGDYGYTF	TGTGCCAGCGTTGGAGACTATGGCTACACCTTC
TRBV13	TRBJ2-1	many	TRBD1	CATTGTGDRNEQFF	TGTGCCACAACCGGGACAGGGGATCGGAATGAGCAGTTCTTC
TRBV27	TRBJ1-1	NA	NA	CASSFGSPNTEAFF	TGTGCCAGCAGTTTTGGGTCGCCGAACACTGAAGCTTTCTTT
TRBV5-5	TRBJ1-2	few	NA	CASSSDKNYGYTF	TGTGCCAGCAGCTCTGACAAGAACTATGGCTACACCTTC
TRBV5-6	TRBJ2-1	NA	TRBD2	CAISLGTSGPQFF	TGTGCCATCAGCCTTGGGACTAGCGGGCCACAGTTCTTC
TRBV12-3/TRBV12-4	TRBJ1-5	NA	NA	CATSLGAGNQPQHF	TGTGCCACCAGCCTTGGGGCGGGCAATCAGCCCCAGCATTTT
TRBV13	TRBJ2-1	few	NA	CASSSALISYNEQFF	TGTGCCAGCAGCTCGGCGTTAATATCCTACAATGAGCAGTTCTTC